The 17 T cell receptor beta chains presented below share a single source sample, sequenced in a study of cytomegalovirus exposure and HLA in healthy donors. With 60 Vbeta and 13 Jbeta primers, the PCR was carried out. TCRdb keeps only in-frame clones here, not all; method: immunoSEQ multiplex PCR. This sample carries 200,000 to 250,000 clones, around 85% of them seen once, and the ten largest clones take 1.3%. Sequenced: PBMCs. The receptors were sampled from a human donor in good health.

J is TRBJ1-4 and V is TRBV19; 9 bases are a match to TRBD1. Trimming took 6 bases from V and 3 from J; bases not matched to a gene: 11. The CDR3 length is 17 residues. Germline lookup yields CDR1 LNHDA and CDR2 SQIVND (reference sequence). CDR3 in DNA: TGTGCCAGTAGGGACAGGGGAAGTTCGGCTGCTAATGAAAAACTGTTTTTT. Translated: CASRDRGSSAANEKLFF.

V gene TRBV14 combines with J gene TRBJ1-1; D might be TRBD1 (6 bases). Germline CDR1 SGHDN, CDR2 FVKESK. V lost 1 base and J lost 0, with 15 bases in between. The CDR3 length is 17 residues. The CDR3 DNA sequence: TGTGCCAGCAGCCAAGGGCGCGGGGGGGGGCTGAACACTGAAGCTTTCTTT. Its translation is CASSQGRGGGLNTEAFF.

The genes are TRBV7-3 and TRBJ2-2; D possibly corresponds to TRBD1 (6 bases). Looked up from germline, CDR1 is SGHTA and CDR2 is FQGTGA. The CDR3 consists of 14 residues. Trimming shortened V by 5 bases and J by 6 bases, and 13 bases separated the two germline ends. CDR3 coding DNA: TGTGCCAGCAGCCCGTACAGGGAAGCCGGGGAGCTGTTTTTT. Translation: CASSPYREAGELFF.

The rearrangement links TRBV7-9 to TRBJ2-7; 14 nucleotides agree with TRBD2. The germline V gene has CDR1 SEHNR and CDR2 FQNEAQ (reference sequence). The CDR3 totals 16 residues. V lost 5 bases, J lost 5 bases, and 8 bases stayed unmatched. The CDR3 DNA reads as TGTGCCAGCAGCGACGGGACTAGCGGGAGTAGGGACGAGCAGTACTTC. This translates into CASSDGTSGSRDEQYF.

J is TRBJ2-5 and V is TRBV10-3; TRBD1 matches 7 bases. The CDR3 sequence is 17 residues long. Per germline, CDR1 ENHRY and CDR2 SYGVKD. V shed 8 bases, J shed 1 base, and the junction held 16 bases outside the gene matches. CDR3 region: CAIAARQGPSSQETQYF. CDR3 nucleotides: TGTGCCATCGCGGCTAGACAGGGCCCTTCCTCCCAAGAGACCCAGTACTTC.

Only one count was recorded for this clone. The CDR3 coding sequence is TGTGCCAGCAGGCCCCCAGGACAGGGTGGGACCGGGGAGCTGTTTTTT. This sequence encodes CASRPPGQGGTGELFF. The chain couples TRBV7-9 to TRBJ2-2, with 8 bases matching TRBD1. Trimming at V came to 6 bases and at J to 5 bases, leaving 11 bases not matched to a gene. This CDR3 region has 16 residues. Germline V lookup: CDR1 SEHNR, CDR2 FQNEAQ (reference sequence). Full variable domain (outside the CDR3, taken from reference TRBV7-9 and TRBJ2-2): DTGVSQNPRHKITKRGQNVTFRCDPISEHNRLYWYRQTLGQGPEFLTYFQNEAQLEKSRLLSDRFSAERPKGSFSTLEIQRTEQGDSAMYLCASRPPGQGGTGELFFGEGSRLTVL.

The chain has TRBV4-2 and TRBJ2-7; D remains ambiguous. Between the trimmed V and J ends, which lost 0 bases and 1 base, there was a span of 13 bases. CDR1 and CDR2 from the germline V gene are LGHNA and YNFKEQ. The CDR3 consists of 16 residues. The CDR3 bases are TGTGCCAGCAGCCAAGATCTGAGGCGAGAATCCTACGAGCAGTACTTC. Residues: CASSQDLRRESYEQYF.

The chain joins TRBV7-6 to TRBJ2-5; the D gene is possibly TRBD2 (6 bases). With 5 bases removed from V and 6 bases from J, the gap between germline ends came to 28 bases. This CDR3 contains 18 residues. Germline-derived CDR1 and CDR2 are SGHVS and FNYEAQ. The CDR3 reads CASSLSSLGLGGPKTQYF. DNA for the CDR3: TGTGCCAGCAGCCTCTCCTCCCTCGGACTGGGGGGACCGAAGACCCAGTACTTC. The full variable domain, its missing parts supplied by reference TRBV7-6 and TRBJ2-5, is GAGVSQSPRYKVTKRGQDVALRCDPISGHVSLYWYRQALGQGPEFLTYFNYEAQQDKSGLPNDRFSAERPEGSISTLTIQRTEQRDSAMYRCASSLSSLGLGGPKTQYFGPGTRLLVL.

The chain is built from TRBV19 and TRBJ1-2, with 8 bases identical to TRBD1. CDR3 length equals 17 residues. The V and J ends lost 7 bases and 3 bases, in that order; junction bases with no gene match: 16. Germline V gene data show CDR1 as LNHDA and CDR2 as SQIVND (reference sequence). In DNA, the CDR3 is TGTGCCAGTATCGGCGGACAGGGACTTAAACGGGACTATGGCTACACCTTC. Translating gives CASIGGQGLKRDYGYTF.

This clone was seen once. The chain employs TRBV29-1 and TRBJ1-2, with TRBD1 as a possible D gene (5 bases). The V end lost 6 bases, the J end lost 3 bases, and 11 bases lay between the germline ends. Germline values: CDR1 SQVTM, CDR2 ANQGSEA. The CDR3 covers 12 residues. Written as DNA, the CDR3 is TGCAGCGTCGAGGGGAGGCACTATGGCTACACCTTC. It encodes CSVEGRHYGYTF.

There are a few counts of this clone. This rearrangement joins TRBV6-5 to TRBJ2-3; 8 bases line up with TRBD2. Germline CDR1 is MNHEY and CDR2 is SVGAGI. The CDR3 length is 16 residues. V lost 0 bases and J lost 2; bases outside the gene matches: 4. CDR3 bases: TGTGCCAGCAGTTACTCGTTAGCGGGGTTCACAGATACGCAGTATTTT. Translation gives CASSYSLAGFTDTQYF.

The chain links TRBV4-1 to TRBJ2-7; a weak D match, TRBD1 (6 bases). Trimming took 3 bases from V and 4 from J, leaving 13 bases between them. CDR1 is MGHRA, CDR2 YSYEKL, per germline. CDR3 size: 14 residues. This CDR3 is CASSQIPRGYEQYF. In DNA form, the CDR3 reads TGCGCCAGCAGCCAGATTCCCAGGGGTTACGAGCAGTACTTC.

The chain is built from TRBV2 and TRBJ2-1; 8 bases fit TRBD2. The V segment lost 5 bases and the J segment 2 bases; nucleotides outside the gene matches: 2. This CDR3 spans 14 amino acids. The germline V gene encodes CDR1 SNHLY and CDR2 FYNNEI. CDR3 in DNA: TGTGCCAGCAGTAGCGGGGGCCCCTACAATGAGCAGTTCTTC. Protein: CASSSGGPYNEQFF.

V usage is TRBV2 and J usage is TRBJ2-1; TRBD2 aligns across 8 bases. Germline lookup yields CDR1 SNHLY and CDR2 FYNNEI. V lost 4 bases and J lost 2; bases outside the gene matches: 4. This CDR3 region has 15 residues. CDR3 in amino acids: CASSGPGGTYNEQFF. Here the CDR3 DNA reads TGTGCCAGCAGTGGCCCGGGAGGGACCTACAATGAGCAGTTCTTC.

V and J are TRBV7-2 and TRBJ1-5; D perhaps matches TRBD1 (5 bases). Germline CDR1 and CDR2: SGHTA and FQGNSA. This CDR3 is built from 17 residues. V was pared by 5 bases and J by 3 bases, with 20 bases between. The CDR3 here is CASSQREGLWTNQPQHF. CDR3 nucleotide sequence: TGTGCCAGCAGCCAAAGGGAGGGGCTGTGGACCAATCAGCCCCAGCATTTT.

This clone occurred a few times. CDR3 nucleotides: TGTGCCAGCAGCTCGGACAGGGTTAATTCACCCCTCCACTTT. Its translation: CASSSDRVNSPLHF. V usage is TRBV7-9 and J usage is TRBJ1-6; 8 positions agree with TRBD1. The ends lost 4 bases at V and 6 bases at J; junction bases unmatched: 2. Per the germline V gene, CDR1 is SEHNR and CDR2 is FQNEAQ (reference sequence). This CDR3 spans 14 amino acids.

V gene TRBV7-8 combines with J gene TRBJ1-1; 8 bases align to TRBD1. Trimming cost V 4 bases and J 4 bases; bases outside gene matches: 2. The CDR3 sequence is 13 residues long. Per germline, CDR1 SGHVS and CDR2 FQNEAQ. This CDR3 reads CASSSGTGTEAFF. The DNA of the CDR3 is TGTGCCAGCAGCTCAGGGACAGGCACTGAAGCTTTCTTT.